This T cell receptor beta chain stems from a study of T-cell memory formation after mild COVID-19. Study observations and caveats: Contracting clones from day 15 to 85 had balanced CD4/CD8; later expanders favoured CD4+.

TCRdb re-called the 5' RACE reads with MiXCR, one entry per CDR3 protein. The profile shows approximately 260,000 distinct CDR3 sequences, around 15% of them singletons. This CDR3 comprises 14 residues. J lost 6 bases, V lost 4 bases, and 5 bases had no gene match. Germline V lookup: CDR1 SGHTA, CDR2 FQGNSA. Only a few counts were recorded for this clonotype. Its antigen is unidentified. This receptor was taken from a man aged 18 to 29 who had mild COVID-19 (a few samples of this study predate the infection). Cell type and time point are not known. The chain links TRBV7-2 to TRBJ2-4; 8 nucleotides line up with TRBD2. The sequenced material came from PBMCs or a T cell subset sorted from them (not recorded which). Written as DNA, the CDR3 is TGTGCCAGCAGCTCGGGGACTAGTGTAAACATTCAGTACTTC. It is translated as CASSSGTSVNIQYF.